The T cell receptor beta chain described here comes from a study of cytomegalovirus exposure and HLA in healthy donors. Overall study findings and caveats: TCR beta chains numbering more than 150 were designated cytomegalovirus-associated.

Worth noting for this clone: Its antigen is unknown.

Only in-frame clones appear in the TCRdb table, and some are missing; sequencing was by immunoSEQ multiplex PCR. The table has approximately 200,000 clones, about 89% seen once. The clonotype was recovered from a woman between 18 and 29 years old in good health and CMV-seronegative. Material for sequencing was PBMCs.

The CDR3 protein is CASSVDSGIPDTQYF. The CDR3 bases are TGTGCCAGCAGCGTTGATAGCGGGATTCCAGATACGCAGTATTTT. This chain uses TRBV9 with TRBJ2-3; 8 bases line up with TRBD2. Per the germline V gene, CDR1 is SGDLS and CDR2 is YYNGEE. V lost 2 bases and J lost 4; bases outside the gene matches: 6. The CDR3 has 15 amino acids.